These 30 T cell receptor beta chains came from one sample sequenced in a study of regulatory T cells in long-lasting Graves disease. With iRepertoire HTBI primers and Arm-PCR of CDR3 regions, TCR beta libraries were built. TCRdb used MiXCR to reprocess the multiplex PCR reads, holding one entry per CDR3 protein. Found here are hundreds of thousands of distinct CDR3 sequences, around 17% of them singletons; the top ten hold approximately 20%. The time point: newly diagnosed GD, antithyroid drugs for less than 3 months. TCR sequences were obtained from RNA taken from PBMCs. This sample also appeared in a second study, on T cells in Graves' hyperthyroidism and ophthalmopathy.

The source was peripheral blood mononuclear cells (PBMCs), collected at new diagnosis, from a patient treated with antithyroid drugs. Receptors were obtained from a woman aged 25 to 39 with Graves disease.

This chain uses TRBV20-1 with TRBJ2-7; a weak D match, TRBD2 (6 bases). Germline assignment: CDR1 DFQATT and CDR2 SNEGSKA (reference sequence). The V end was cut by 7 bases, the J end by 2 bases, with 15 bases between. The CDR3 has 13 residues. CDR3 DNA: TGCAGTGGTTTAAGCGGGCTCGCCTACGAGCAGTACTTC. Encoded protein: CSGLSGLAYEQYF.

This clonotype occurred a few times. This sequence joins TRBV19 and TRBJ2-3, with D perhaps matching TRBD2 (5 bases). The germline V gene encodes CDR1 LNHDA and CDR2 SQIVND (reference sequence). The V end lost 7 bases, the J end lost 0 bases, and 14 bases lay between the germline ends. The CDR3 consists of 15 residues. CDR3 nucleotides: TGTGCCAGTAAACCCCTCCGCGGGAGCACAGATACGCAGTATTTT. Its protein product is CASKPLRGSTDTQYF. Together with reference TRBV19 and TRBJ2-3, the CDR3 gives the full variable domain: DGGITQSPKYLFRKEGQNVTLSCEQNLNHDAMYWYRQDPGQGLRLIYYSQIVNDFQKGDIAEGYSVSREKKESFPLTVTSAQKNPTAFYLCASKPLRGSTDTQYFGPGTRLTVL.

This clonotype showed up just a few times. This chain connects TRBV9 to TRBJ2-2; TRBD1 is a possible D gene (6 bases). CDR1 is SGDLS, CDR2 YYNGEE, per germline. This CDR3 contains 14 residues. V was pared by 0 bases and J by 5 bases, with 8 bases between. CDR3 protein: CASSVGTETGELFF. The CDR3 DNA sequence: TGTGCCAGCAGCGTAGGGACAGAAACCGGGGAGCTGTTTTTT.

This clonotype appeared a few times. V gene TRBV5-6 combines with J gene TRBJ2-7; D may be TRBD2 (5 bases). Between the trimmed V and J ends, which lost 7 bases and 2 bases, there was a span of 13 bases. Germline CDR1 and CDR2: SGHDT and YYEEEE. This CDR3 has 13 residues. The CDR3 DNA reads TGTGCCAGCCATAGGACTGGCGCCTACGAGCAGTACTTC. This gives the protein CASHRTGAYEQYF.

This clonotype was seen at least ten times. The chain combines TRBV20-1 with TRBJ1-2; 8 bases agree with TRBD1. The CDR3 totals 15 residues. Germline CDR1 is DFQATT and CDR2 is SNEGSKA (reference sequence). The J segment lost 4 bases and the V segment lost 1 base, leaving 8 bases of the junction unmatched. CDR3 coding DNA: TGCAGTGCTAGAGGGGAGGGACAGGTCATCTATGGCTACACCTTC. Protein product: CSARGEGQVIYGYTF.

A few counts support this clonotype. A clone one base away is much larger, so this may be a read error. This chain links TRBV6-1 with TRBJ1-1; perhaps TRBD1 as D (5 bases). CDR1 is MNHNS, CDR2 SASEGT, per germline. The V gene lost 6 bases and the J gene lost 0 bases, with 20 bases spanning the gap. The CDR3 is 17 residues long. CDR3 DNA sequence: TGTGCCAGCAGGACGGGACGGGGACGTGGCCTGAACACTGAAGCTTTCTTT. It yields the protein CASRTGRGRGLNTEAFF.

V is TRBV7-9 and J is TRBJ2-1, with no clear D. V lost 2 bases and J lost 4, with 24 bases in between. CDR1 is SEHNR and CDR2 is FQNEAQ in the germline V gene (reference sequence). This CDR3 has 19 amino acids. CDR3 nucleotide sequence: TGTGCCAGCAGCTTACCAAAAACCGACGCGAATCTGTATTACAATGAGCAGTTCTTC. Encoded protein: CASSLPKTDANLYYNEQFF.

This chain uses TRBV6-5 with TRBJ2-7, with D perhaps TRBD2 (6 bases). The V and J ends lost 0 bases and 1 base respectively, with 22 bases between them. There are 19 residues in the CDR3. CDR1 is MNHEY, CDR2 SVGAGI, per germline. The CDR3 region has the DNA TGTGCCAGCAGTTACTCGGGATTGGGTCAGGGACTGATTTCCTACGAGCAGTACTTC. This gives the protein CASSYSGLGQGLISYEQYF.

The chain carries TRBV24-1 and TRBJ2-7; D gene ambiguous. In germline, CDR1 is KGHDR, CDR2 SFDVKD. The length of the CDR3 is 12 residues. Trimming removed 0 bases from V and 5 bases from J, with 4 bases in between. The CDR3 sequence: CATSDLAHEQYF. Here the CDR3 DNA reads TGTGCCACCAGTGATTTGGCCCACGAGCAGTACTTC.

The sample holds many counts of this clonotype. The V gene is TRBV2, the J gene TRBJ2-7; D is perhaps TRBD2 (6 bases). The germline gives CDR1 SNHLY, CDR2 FYNNEI. Trimming stripped 6 bases from V and 2 bases from J, with 14 bases between. The CDR3 contains 14 residues. In DNA, the CDR3 is TGTGCCAGCAGCAATGGCGGGATTCCCTACGAGCAGTACTTC. This gives the protein CASSNGGIPYEQYF.

This clonotype was seen only a few times. The genes are TRBV2 and TRBJ1-6; D unclear. This CDR3 contains 12 residues. Germline-derived CDR1 and CDR2 are SNHLY and FYNNEI. Between the trimmed V and J ends, which lost 8 bases and 10 bases, there was a span of 12 bases. The CDR3 reads CASETPLSPLHF. The CDR3 DNA reads TGTGCCAGCGAAACACCCCTATCACCCCTCCACTTT.

V gene TRBV7-9 combines with J gene TRBJ2-7; 8 bases are a match to TRBD1. Germline V gene data show CDR1 as SEHNR and CDR2 as FQNEAQ (reference sequence). The CDR3 spans 15 residues. J was trimmed by 3 bases and V by 5 bases; bases with no gene match: 9. As DNA, the CDR3 is TGTGCCAGCAGCGGCAGCAGGGGGCGAGGCTACGAGCAGTACTTC. Amino acid sequence: CASSGSRGRGYEQYF.

The V and J genes are TRBV7-2 and TRBJ2-1, with 8 bases lining up with TRBD2. The CDR3 covers 16 residues. Germline CDR1 reads SGHTA; CDR2 reads FQGNSA. The J segment lost 6 bases and the V segment lost 5 bases, leaving 12 bases of the junction unmatched. The CDR3 region is CASSPSGLGITNEQFF. CDR3 nucleotide sequence: TGTGCCAGCAGCCCCTCGGGACTAGGTATTACCAATGAGCAGTTCTTC.

In its sample, this clonotype was seen many times. The V and J genes are TRBV27 and TRBJ2-7; no firm D call. V lost 2 bases, J lost 3 bases, and 8 bases lay in between. There are 13 residues in the CDR3. Germline V lookup: CDR1 MNHEY, CDR2 SMNVEV (reference sequence). In DNA, the CDR3 is TGTGCCAGCAGTTTACGGCAGAACTACGAGCAGTACTTC. This translates into CASSLRQNYEQYF.

V usage is TRBV29-1 and J usage is TRBJ2-3; no definite D call. CDR3 length equals 12 residues. V was trimmed by 6 bases and J by 4 bases, leaving 11 bases between them. Germline V lookup: CDR1 SQVTM, CDR2 ANQGSEA. This chain's CDR3 is CSVRPRADTQYF. The CDR3, as DNA: TGCAGCGTGAGGCCCCGGGCAGATACGCAGTATTTT.

The table lists this clonotype with many counts. The chain has TRBV6-2 or TRBV6-3 and TRBJ1-5; the D is unclear. V shed 2 bases and J shed 8 bases, with 16 bases lying between them. The CDR3 is made up of 15 amino acids. The V gene's germline CDR1 is MNHEY and CDR2 SVGEGT. The CDR3 region is CASSYVGSGLEPQHF. CDR3 DNA: TGTGCCAGCAGTTACGTGGGGTCCGGTTTGGAGCCCCAGCATTTT.

In its sample, this clonotype was seen a few times. The genes are TRBV6-2 or TRBV6-3 and TRBJ2-1; tentative D call: TRBD2 (6 bases). CDR3 length: 15 amino acids. With 4 bases removed from V and 2 bases from J, the gap between germline ends came to 12 bases. CDR1 and CDR2 (germline): MNHEY, SVGEGT. The CDR3 DNA is TGTGCCAGCAGTTCCGGGACTTTTACCTACAATGAGCAGTTCTTC. The encoded protein is CASSSGTFTYNEQFF.

This clonotype was observed many times. The gene calls are TRBV20-1 and TRBJ1-1, with 9 nucleotides matching TRBD1. J was trimmed by 3 bases and V by 6 bases; bases with no gene match: 8. The V gene's germline CDR1 is DFQATT and CDR2 SNEGSKA (reference sequence). The CDR3 is 14 amino acids. CDR3 in amino acids: CSANRGLMDTEAFF. The CDR3, as DNA: TGCAGTGCGAACAGGGGGCTCATGGACACTGAAGCTTTCTTT.

The V and J genes are TRBV24-1 and TRBJ1-5; unclear D gene. This CDR3 is built from 15 residues. Trimming took 4 bases from V and 4 from J, leaving 13 bases between them. Germline V gene data show CDR1 as KGHDR and CDR2 as SFDVKD. CDR3 region: CATSDPRSPNQPQHF. DNA for the CDR3: TGTGCCACCAGTGACCCGAGGAGTCCGAATCAGCCCCAGCATTTT.

This clonotype was counted a few times. This may come from a read error, since a much larger clone is one base off. CDR3: CASSIFYEQYF. The DNA for the CDR3 is TGTGCCAGCAGCATCTTCTACGAGCAGTACTTC. The genes are TRBV5-4 and TRBJ2-7; D unresolved. CDR3 length: 11 residues. CDR1 is SGHNT and CDR2 is YYREEE in the germline V gene (reference sequence). V shed 4 bases and J shed 3 bases, with 5 bases lying between them.

Comment on this clonotype: With a much larger clone just one base away, this may be a read error. This sequence joins TRBV28 and TRBJ2-5; the D call may be TRBD1 or TRBD2 (5 bases each). The length of the CDR3 is 17 residues. Germline V gene data show CDR1 as MDHEN and CDR2 as SYDVKM. This CDR3 is CASSLRGGVSGFGTQCF. In DNA, the CDR3 is TGTGCCAGCAGTTTACGGGGTGGGGTGTCAGGTTTTGGGACCCAGTGCTTC.

This clonotype was recorded a few times. The V and J genes are TRBV5-1 and TRBJ1-5, with D perhaps matching TRBD1 (6 bases). The CDR3 covers 14 residues. V lost 4 bases and J 7 bases, leaving 15 bases between the germline ends. The germline V gene encodes CDR1 SGHRS and CDR2 YFSETQ. CDR3 residues: CASSHGQPGQPQHF. The CDR3 DNA sequence: TGCGCCAGCAGCCACGGACAGCCGGGACAGCCCCAGCATTTT.

This clonotype was seen repeatedly, ten times or more. The chain recombines TRBV24-1 with TRBJ2-2, with D perhaps matching TRBD1 (6 bases). The germline V gene encodes CDR1 KGHDR and CDR2 SFDVKD. This CDR3 has 14 amino acids. Trimming took 2 bases from V and 3 from J, leaving 6 bases between them. Written as DNA, the CDR3 is TGTGCCACCAGTGATTACAGGGACACCGGGGAGCTGTTTTTT. Translation gives CATSDYRDTGELFF.

This clonotype has ten or more counts. The rearrangement joins TRBV20-1 to TRBJ2-5; possible D gene TRBD2, 5 bases. This CDR3 contains 12 residues. The V end was cut by 3 bases, the J end by 3 bases, with 8 bases between. Per germline, CDR1 DFQATT and CDR2 SNEGSKA (reference sequence). The CDR3 reads CSASRAEETQYF. The CDR3 coding sequence is TGCAGTGCTAGTAGAGCGGAAGAGACCCAGTACTTC.

The rearrangement joins TRBV20-1 to TRBJ2-5; the match to TRBD2 covers 14 bases. The CDR3 extends over 18 amino acids. V lost 1 base to trimming and J lost 4 bases; unmatched junction nucleotides: 11. Germline V CDR1 and CDR2: DFQATT, SNEGSKA (reference sequence). The CDR3: CSARARTSGRTTIETQYF. For the CDR3, the DNA is TGCAGTGCTAGAGCCAGGACTAGCGGGAGGACGACGATAGAGACCCAGTACTTC.

This chain connects TRBV20-1 to TRBJ2-1; 11 positions agree with TRBD2. The CDR3 length is 16 residues. The V gene's germline CDR1 is DFQATT and CDR2 SNEGSKA (reference sequence). The junction had 9 bases not matched to a gene; V was cut back by 6 bases and J by 2 bases. Written as DNA, the CDR3 is TGCAGTGCAAAAAGTAGCGGGAGGGCCCCCTACAATGAGCAGTTCTTC. This codes for CSAKSSGRAPYNEQFF.

Only a few counts were recorded for this clonotype. The chain links TRBV6-1 to TRBJ2-3, with 9 bases identical to TRBD2. Per the germline V gene, CDR1 is MNHNS and CDR2 is SASEGT. CDR3 length: 18 amino acids. CDR3 region: CASRGRSQGLAYTDTQYF. CDR3 nucleotide sequence: TGTGCTTCACGGGGCAGATCTCAAGGACTAGCGTACACAGATACGCAGTATTTT.

This sequence joins TRBV11-3 and TRBJ2-2, with TRBD1 identical over 9 bases. The CDR3 spans 17 residues. CDR1 SGHNT and CDR2 YENEEA come from the germline V gene. V gave up 1 base and J gave up 6 bases; unmatched junction bases: 9. In nucleotides, the CDR3 is TGTGCCAGCAGCTTAGTAGCAGGACAGGGGCGGCCCGGGGAGCTGTTTTTT. Its translation: CASSLVAGQGRPGELFF.

This clonotype occurred a few times. V and J are TRBV20-1 and TRBJ2-1; TRBD2 matches 7 bases. This CDR3 spans 16 amino acids. V lost 6 bases to trimming and J lost 0 bases; unmatched junction nucleotides: 11. The V gene's germline CDR1 is DFQATT and CDR2 SNEGSKA (reference sequence). CDR3: CSAQPIRGSSYNEQFF. Here the CDR3 DNA reads TGCAGTGCACAGCCCATTCGCGGGAGCTCCTACAATGAGCAGTTCTTC.

The rearrangement uses TRBV3-1 and TRBJ2-5, with 7 nucleotides matching TRBD1. CDR1 is LGHDT and CDR2 is YNNKEL in the germline V gene (reference sequence). The CDR3 has 16 amino acids. With 4 bases clipped from V and 5 bases from J, the junction kept 13 bases outside the gene matches. CDR3 region: CASSPLPRDSIETQYF. Here the CDR3 DNA reads TGTGCCAGCAGCCCACTCCCCAGGGACAGCATCGAGACCCAGTACTTC.